This paragraph covers one T cell receptor (beta chain) sequence. Its antigen is undetermined. Tagging with unique molecular identifiers was a feature of the TCR beta cDNA libraries. A single record per CDR3 protein comes from TCRdb applying MiXCR to the PCR reads. The sample comprises 600,000 to 750,000 distinct CDR3 sequences, around 60% of which are singletons, and 11% rests with the top ten. The data were obtained in a study of post-analysis software for immune sequencing data. Findings of the study overall: The five TRBV segments detected at higher frequency in patients than in controls included TRBV5-6, TRBV5-1 and TRBV20-1.

Trimming took off 5 bases at V and 6 bases at J, with 17 bases between the two ends. The CDR3 consists of 15 residues. Germline CDR1 and CDR2: MGHDK and SYGVNS. Sequences were obtained from blood. The gene calls are TRBV25-1 and TRBJ2-1; possible D gene TRBD1, 6 bases. This clonotype was sampled from a girl aged 2-10 years with multiple sclerosis. The CDR3 DNA follows: TGTGCCAGCAGTCCAGACAGGATTTGGGGCAATGAGCAGTTCTTC. Translated: CASSPDRIWGNEQFF.